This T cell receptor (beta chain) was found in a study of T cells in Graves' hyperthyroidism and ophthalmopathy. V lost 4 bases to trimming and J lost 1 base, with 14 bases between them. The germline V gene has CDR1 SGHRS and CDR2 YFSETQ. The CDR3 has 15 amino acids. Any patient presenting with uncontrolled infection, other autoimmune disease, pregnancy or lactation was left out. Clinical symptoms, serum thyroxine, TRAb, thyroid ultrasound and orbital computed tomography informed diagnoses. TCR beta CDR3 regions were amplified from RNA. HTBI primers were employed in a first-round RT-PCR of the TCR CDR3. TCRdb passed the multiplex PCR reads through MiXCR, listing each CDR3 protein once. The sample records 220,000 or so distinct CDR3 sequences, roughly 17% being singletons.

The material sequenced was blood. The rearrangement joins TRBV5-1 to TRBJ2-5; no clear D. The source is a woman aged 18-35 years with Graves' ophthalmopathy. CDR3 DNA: TGCGCCAGCAGCCCCGCGTTAGTGGGCCAAGAGACCCAGTACTTC. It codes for CASSPALVGQETQYF.